This TCR beta chain was obtained from a study of shared clonotypes between healthy human individuals. Germline V gives CDR1 MNHEY, CDR2 SMNVEV (reference sequence). V gave up 4 bases and J gave up 4 bases, with 13 bases separating them. CDR3 length: 14 amino acids. CD45RO-negative CD8 cells positively selected for CCR7 made up the naive population, which excluded terminally differentiated effector memory CD45RA+ cells. Sequencing used immunoSEQ multiplex PCR; TCRdb keeps in-frame clones, though not all of them. The sample yields 2 million or so clones, about 95% seen once. Sequencing was carried out using naive CD8+ T cells sorted from blood. The source is a man aged 18-30 years in good health. The V gene is TRBV27, the J gene TRBJ1-2; the D is unclear. CDR3 sequence reads: CASSSRVRGYGYTF. CDR3 bases: TGTGCCAGCAGTTCGAGGGTCCGGGGCTATGGCTACACCTTC.